Listed below are T cell receptor beta chains from one sample, sequenced in a study of blood T cell repertoires in COVID-19. The data were produced by immunoSEQ multiplex PCR, yet TCRdb's version contains in-frame clones alone and is incomplete. This table has about 180,000 clones, about 85% appearing once. Sequencing used peripheral blood. These receptors all come from a woman in her 30s with active or convalescent COVID-19. Each CDR3 is given with its conserved first and last residue. D genes are given only for firm matches. Not all rows give a size; the values are once, few, many and, for expanded clones, a class.

d_gene: TRBD1; j_gene: TRBJ1-1; v_gene: TRBV4-1; abundance: few; CDR3nt: TGCGCCAGCAGCCAACGACAGGGGAACACTGAAGCTTTCTTT; CDR3aa: CASSQRQGNTEAFF
d_gene: -; j_gene: TRBJ2-5; v_gene: TRBV10-2; abundance: -; CDR3nt: TGCGCCAGCTGTGAGCGCCGGGAGACCCAGTACTTC; CDR3aa: CASCERRETQYF
d_gene: TRBD1; j_gene: TRBJ2-3; v_gene: TRBV12-3/TRBV12-4; abundance: -; CDR3nt: TGTGCCAGCAGGCAACAGGGGGCTGATACGCAGTATTTT; CDR3aa: CASRQQGADTQYF
d_gene: TRBD1; j_gene: TRBJ1-6; v_gene: TRBV18; abundance: -; CDR3nt: TGTGCCAGCTCACCGGACAGGGGGAGCTCCTATAATTCACCCCTCCACTTT; CDR3aa: CASSPDRGSSYNSPLHF
d_gene: -; j_gene: TRBJ1-1; v_gene: TRBV5-4; abundance: -; CDR3nt: TGTGCCAGCAGCGTGACAGGGAACACTGAAGCTTTCTTT; CDR3aa: CASSVTGNTEAFF
d_gene: -; j_gene: TRBJ1-4; v_gene: TRBV20-1; abundance: -; CDR3nt: TGCAGTGCTAGTAGGGCAAATCAGGGCCTTTCTGAAAAACTGTTTTTT; CDR3aa: CSASRANQGLSEKLFF
d_gene: TRBD1; j_gene: TRBJ1-5; v_gene: TRBV30; abundance: -; CDR3nt: TGTGCCTGGAGTGTAGGGGGACAGGGCCTATTAGGCAATCAGCCCCAGCATTTT; CDR3aa: CAWSVGGQGLLGNQPQHF
d_gene: TRBD1; j_gene: TRBJ2-3; v_gene: TRBV6-1; abundance: -; CDR3nt: TGTGCCAGCAGTGAAGGACAGGGGGCAGATACGCAGTATTTT; CDR3aa: CASSEGQGADTQYF
d_gene: TRBD1; j_gene: TRBJ2-7; v_gene: TRBV12-5; abundance: -; CDR3nt: TGTGCTAGTGCCCGGGACAGGGGGGCCGCCGGGTACTACGAGCAGTACTTC; CDR3aa: CASARDRGAAGYYEQYF
d_gene: -; j_gene: TRBJ1-5; v_gene: TRBV27; abundance: -; CDR3nt: TGTGCCAGCAGTTTTGGAGTCGGGGGTCAGCCCCAGCATTTT; CDR3aa: CASSFGVGGQPQHF
d_gene: TRBD1; j_gene: TRBJ2-7; v_gene: TRBV28; abundance: -; CDR3nt: TGTGCCAGCAGTCGGAGGGACAGGGTACACGAGCAGTACTTC; CDR3aa: CASSRRDRVHEQYF
d_gene: -; j_gene: TRBJ2-5; v_gene: TRBV18; abundance: -; CDR3nt: TGTGCCAGCTCCCCCCAGGGGCGAGAGACCCAGTACTTC; CDR3aa: CASSPQGRETQYF
d_gene: -; j_gene: TRBJ2-3; v_gene: TRBV3-1/TRBV3-2; abundance: -; CDR3nt: TGTGCCAGCAGCCAAGAATCATGGACAGATTTCACAGATACGCAGTATTTT; CDR3aa: CASSQESWTDFTDTQYF
d_gene: -; j_gene: TRBJ1-5; v_gene: TRBV6-1; abundance: few; CDR3nt: TGTGCCAGCAGTGCGCGTCTCGGGTATAGCAATCAGCCCCAGCATTTT; CDR3aa: CASSARLGYSNQPQHF
d_gene: -; j_gene: TRBJ1-2; v_gene: TRBV19; abundance: -; CDR3nt: TGTGCCAGTACCCATAGGGGGAATGGCTACACCTTC; CDR3aa: CASTHRGNGYTF
d_gene: -; j_gene: TRBJ1-6; v_gene: TRBV4-1; abundance: once; CDR3nt: TGCGCCAGCAGCCCCAGTGAAACCCACTATAATTCACCCCTCCACTTT; CDR3aa: CASSPSETHYNSPLHF
d_gene: -; j_gene: TRBJ1-6; v_gene: TRBV27; abundance: once; CDR3nt: TGTGCCAGCAGTTTAACAGTAAGCTCCTATAATTCACCCCTCCACTTT; CDR3aa: CASSLTVSSYNSPLHF
d_gene: -; j_gene: TRBJ2-3; v_gene: TRBV7-9; abundance: -; CDR3nt: TGTGCCAGCAGGTCGACTGGTGATACGCAGTATTTT; CDR3aa: CASRSTGDTQYF
d_gene: TRBD1; j_gene: TRBJ1-2; v_gene: TRBV7-6; abundance: -; CDR3nt: TGTGCCAGCAGCGCGAACAGGGGGCCTAGCTATGGCTACACCTTC; CDR3aa: CASSANRGPSYGYTF
d_gene: TRBD1; j_gene: TRBJ1-1; v_gene: TRBV7-8; abundance: -; CDR3nt: TGTGCCAGCAGCTTGGACAGGGGCCTGAACACTGAAGCTTTCTTT; CDR3aa: CASSLDRGLNTEAFF
d_gene: TRBD1; j_gene: TRBJ1-2; v_gene: TRBV3-1/TRBV3-2; abundance: -; CDR3nt: TGTGCCAGCAGCCAAGTTTGGGACAGGGGGCCTACTAACTATGGCTACACCTTC; CDR3aa: CASSQVWDRGPTNYGYTF
d_gene: -; j_gene: TRBJ1-5; v_gene: TRBV11-2; abundance: few; CDR3nt: TGTGCCAGCAGCTCTGGGGGGGGCAATCAGCCCCAGCATTTT; CDR3aa: CASSSGGGNQPQHF
d_gene: -; j_gene: TRBJ2-1; v_gene: TRBV27; abundance: -; CDR3nt: TGTGCCAGCAGTTTATTTGGGGAGAAGACGGCCAATGAGCAGTTCTTC; CDR3aa: CASSLFGEKTANEQFF
d_gene: -; j_gene: TRBJ1-3; v_gene: TRBV3-1/TRBV3-2; abundance: -; CDR3nt: TGTGCCAGCAGTCCCGACAGGTACGCTGGAAACACCATATATTTT; CDR3aa: CASSPDRYAGNTIYF
d_gene: TRBD2; j_gene: TRBJ2-7; v_gene: TRBV6-2/TRBV6-3; abundance: once; CDR3nt: TGTGCCAGCAGCCCGGGACTAACGGACGAGCAGTACTTC; CDR3aa: CASSPGLTDEQYF
d_gene: TRBD1; j_gene: TRBJ1-2; v_gene: TRBV19; abundance: few; CDR3nt: TGTGCCAGTAGTGAAGGTGGGACAGGGGGCGCCGGCTATGGCTACACCTTC; CDR3aa: CASSEGGTGGAGYGYTF
d_gene: TRBD2; j_gene: TRBJ2-5; v_gene: TRBV5-4; abundance: -; CDR3nt: TGTGCCAGCAGCTTGCTTGGACTAGCGGGAGGGGGAGAGACCCAGTACTTC; CDR3aa: CASSLLGLAGGGETQYF
d_gene: -; j_gene: TRBJ2-7; v_gene: TRBV6-5; abundance: once; CDR3nt: TGTGCCAGCAGTTTCGCCGGGTTGGGCTCCTACGAGCAGTACTTC; CDR3aa: CASSFAGLGSYEQYF
d_gene: -; j_gene: TRBJ2-7; v_gene: TRBV10-3; abundance: -; CDR3nt: TGTGCCATCAGTGAGTCGGGGGCAGGAGTCTCCTACGAGCAGTACTTC; CDR3aa: CAISESGAGVSYEQYF
d_gene: -; j_gene: TRBJ1-3; v_gene: TRBV7-9; abundance: -; CDR3nt: TGTGCCAGCAGCTTAAGAGGTCTTGGACAGCACTCTGGAAACACCATATATTTT; CDR3aa: CASSLRGLGQHSGNTIYF
d_gene: -; j_gene: TRBJ2-1; v_gene: TRBV19; abundance: -; CDR3nt: TGTGCCAGTAGTATAGATCTCAATGAGCAGTTCTTC; CDR3aa: CASSIDLNEQFF
d_gene: -; j_gene: TRBJ1-1; v_gene: TRBV9; abundance: -; CDR3nt: TGTGCCAGCAGCGTAGAAGGCGGGGTCCCCCACACTGAAGCTTTCTTT; CDR3aa: CASSVEGGVPHTEAFF
d_gene: TRBD1; j_gene: TRBJ1-2; v_gene: TRBV28; abundance: -; CDR3nt: TGTGCCAGCAGAGAGACAGGGCCCCAGGACCCTTATGGCTACACCTTC; CDR3aa: CASRETGPQDPYGYTF
d_gene: -; j_gene: TRBJ2-1; v_gene: TRBV6-5; abundance: -; CDR3nt: TGTGCCAGCAGCGATTCGTCAGGGGATGAGCAGTTCTTC; CDR3aa: CASSDSSGDEQFF
d_gene: TRBD1; j_gene: TRBJ2-3; v_gene: TRBV24-1; abundance: few; CDR3nt: TGTGCCACCCAGGGGACAGCGAACACAGATACGCAGTATTTT; CDR3aa: CATQGTANTDTQYF
d_gene: -; j_gene: TRBJ2-7; v_gene: TRBV7-9; abundance: -; CDR3nt: TGTGCCAGCAGCTCTTCGGACAGACCCCTCTACGAGCAGTACTTC; CDR3aa: CASSSSDRPLYEQYF
d_gene: TRBD1; j_gene: TRBJ2-5; v_gene: TRBV3-1/TRBV3-2; abundance: once; CDR3nt: TGTGCCAGCAGCCCTAGACAGGGCCTCCGGGAGACCCAGTACTTC; CDR3aa: CASSPRQGLRETQYF
d_gene: -; j_gene: TRBJ1-5; v_gene: TRBV5-6; abundance: -; CDR3nt: TGTGCCAGCAGCTTGAGAGCAGGGGTGGGTCAGCCCCAGCATTTT; CDR3aa: CASSLRAGVGQPQHF